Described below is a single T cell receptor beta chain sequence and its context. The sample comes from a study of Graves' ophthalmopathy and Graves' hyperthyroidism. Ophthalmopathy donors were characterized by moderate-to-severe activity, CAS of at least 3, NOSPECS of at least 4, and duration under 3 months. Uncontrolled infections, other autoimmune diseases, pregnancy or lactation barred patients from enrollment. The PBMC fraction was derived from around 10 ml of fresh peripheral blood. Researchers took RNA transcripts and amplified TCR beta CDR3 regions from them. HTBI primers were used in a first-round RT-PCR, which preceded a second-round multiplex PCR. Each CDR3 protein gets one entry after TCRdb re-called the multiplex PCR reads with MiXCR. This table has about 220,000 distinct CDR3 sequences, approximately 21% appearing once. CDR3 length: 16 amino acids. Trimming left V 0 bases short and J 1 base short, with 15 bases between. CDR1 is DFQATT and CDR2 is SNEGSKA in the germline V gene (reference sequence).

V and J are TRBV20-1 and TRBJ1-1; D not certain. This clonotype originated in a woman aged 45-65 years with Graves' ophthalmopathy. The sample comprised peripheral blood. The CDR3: CSARDLSANPNTEAFF. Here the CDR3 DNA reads TGCAGTGCTAGAGATCTCTCGGCGAACCCGAACACTGAAGCTTTCTTT.